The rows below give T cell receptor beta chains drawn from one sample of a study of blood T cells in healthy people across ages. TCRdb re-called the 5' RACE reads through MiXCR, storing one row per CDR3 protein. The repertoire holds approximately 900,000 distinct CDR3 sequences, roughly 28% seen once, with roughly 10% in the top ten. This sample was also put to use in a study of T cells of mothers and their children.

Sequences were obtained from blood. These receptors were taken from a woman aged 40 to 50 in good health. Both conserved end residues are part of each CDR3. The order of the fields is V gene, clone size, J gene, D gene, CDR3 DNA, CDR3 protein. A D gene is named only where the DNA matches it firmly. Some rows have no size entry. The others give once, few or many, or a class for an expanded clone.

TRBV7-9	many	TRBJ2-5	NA	TGTGCCAGCAGACCGGAACACGGCAACCCTCAAGAGACCCAGTACTTC	CASRPEHGNPQETQYF
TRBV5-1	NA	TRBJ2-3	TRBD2	TGCGCCAGCAGCTTGGGCGGGACTAGCGGGGCAGATACGCAGTATTTT	CASSLGGTSGADTQYF
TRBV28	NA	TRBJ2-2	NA	TGTGCCAGCTCCAGGTGGGACACCGGGGAGCTGTTTTTT	CASSRWDTGELFF
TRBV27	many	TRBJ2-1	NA	TGTGCCAGCAGTTTCCAGGGCAATGAGCAGTTCTTC	CASSFQGNEQFF
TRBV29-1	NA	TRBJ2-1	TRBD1	TGCAGCGTACTTAGGACAGGTTACAATGAGCAGTTCTTC	CSVLRTGYNEQFF
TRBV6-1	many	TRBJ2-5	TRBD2	TGTGCCAGCAGTGAATTTAGCGGGGGCAAGGAGACCCAGTACTTC	CASSEFSGGKETQYF
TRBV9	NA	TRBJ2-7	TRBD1	TGTGCCAGCAGCGCCACAGGGGGCTCGAGCGAGCAGTACTTC	CASSATGGSSEQYF
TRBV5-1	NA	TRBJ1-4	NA	TGCACCAGCAGCCGGGGCCAGAGTAATGAAAAACTGTTTTTT	CTSSRGQSNEKLFF
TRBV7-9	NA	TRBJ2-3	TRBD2	TGTGCCAGCAGCTCCGGACTAGCGGTGAGAGATACGCAGTATTTT	CASSSGLAVRDTQYF
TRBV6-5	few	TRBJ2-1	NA	TGTGCCAGCACACCCCAGGGGAAGGAACAGTTCTTC	CASTPQGKEQFF
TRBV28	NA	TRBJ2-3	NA	TGTGCCAGCAGGTTAGACTTTTCGGGCACAGATACGCAGTATTTT	CASRLDFSGTDTQYF
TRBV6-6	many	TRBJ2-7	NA	TGTGCCAGCCTGAAGGGGGGGAGCTCCTACGAGCAGTACTTC	CASLKGGSSYEQYF
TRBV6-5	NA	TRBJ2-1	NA	TGTGCCAGCAGTTACTCGATAACTCTTCGAGCGAACGAGCAGTTCTTC	CASSYSITLRANEQFF
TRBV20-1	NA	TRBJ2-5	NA	TGCAGTGCCTCAAGGACCCAACAAGAGACCCAGTACTTC	CSASRTQQETQYF
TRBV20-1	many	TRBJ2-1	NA	TGCAGTGCTAGAGATTTTATCCGACTGCAGAATGAGCAGTTCTTC	CSARDFIRLQNEQFF
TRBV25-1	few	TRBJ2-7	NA	TGTGCCAGCAACGCTCGGGGAACCGGCCACGAGCAGTACTTC	CASNARGTGHEQYF
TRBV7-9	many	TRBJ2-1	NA	TGTGCCAGCAGCCAGGACATCCCCAGGGAGCAGTTCTTC	CASSQDIPREQFF
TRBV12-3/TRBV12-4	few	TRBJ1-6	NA	TGTGCCAGCAGTTGCGGCCAGGGCAATTCACCCCTCCACTTT	CASSCGQGNSPLHF
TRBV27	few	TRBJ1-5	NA	TGTGCCAGCACCAACAGGTCCAATCAGCCCCAGCATTTT	CASTNRSNQPQHF
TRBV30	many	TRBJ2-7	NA	TGTGCCTGGAGTTCGGGACCCAACTACGAGCAGTACTTC	CAWSSGPNYEQYF
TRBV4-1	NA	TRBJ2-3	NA	TGCGCCAGCAGCCATGGGACGTTTCAGGGGGATACGCAGTATTTT	CASSHGTFQGDTQYF
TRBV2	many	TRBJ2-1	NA	TGTGCCAGCAGTGATGGGGGCTCGGTGGGGCCCTACAATGAGCAGTTCTTC	CASSDGGSVGPYNEQFF
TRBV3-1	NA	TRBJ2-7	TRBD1	TGTGCCAGCAGCCAAACGGGACAGGGCTCCTACGAGCAGTACTTC	CASSQTGQGSYEQYF
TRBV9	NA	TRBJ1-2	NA	TGTGCCAGCAGCGTAGAAGGGCATTCTAACTATGGCTACACCTTC	CASSVEGHSNYGYTF
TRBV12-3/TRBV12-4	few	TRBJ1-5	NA	TGCGCCAGCAGCTATGGATGGGGGGGAGGACAGCCCCAGCATTTT	CASSYGWGGGQPQHF
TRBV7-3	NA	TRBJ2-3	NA	TGTGCCAGCAGCTTCAAACCGGGCCCTCCGCAGTATTTT	CASSFKPGPPQYF
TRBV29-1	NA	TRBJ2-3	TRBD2	TGCAGCGTGAATTGGCCTAGCGGGGGGGCCTCAGATACGCAGTATTTT	CSVNWPSGGASDTQYF
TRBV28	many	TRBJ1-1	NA	TGTGCCAGCAGTTTAGCGACGGAGTACACTGAAGCTTTCTTT	CASSLATEYTEAFF
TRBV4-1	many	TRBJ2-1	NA	TGCGCCAGCAGCCAAGAATCGGCAGGGTTGAATGAGCAGTTCTTC	CASSQESAGLNEQFF
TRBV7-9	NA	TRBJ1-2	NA	TGTGCCAGCAGCTCGGACAGATACTATGGCTACACCTTC	CASSSDRYYGYTF
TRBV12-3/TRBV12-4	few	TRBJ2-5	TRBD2	TGTGCCAGCAGTTTGGAGCGGGGGATTCAAGAGACCCAGTACTTC	CASSLERGIQETQYF
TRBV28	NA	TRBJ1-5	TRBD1	TGTGCCAGCAGTTCACCAGCAGGGGGTCAGCCCCAGCATTTT	CASSSPAGGQPQHF
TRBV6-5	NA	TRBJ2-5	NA	TGTGCCAGCAGTTACTTTAGCGGTCCAAGGGAGACCCAGTACTTC	CASSYFSGPRETQYF
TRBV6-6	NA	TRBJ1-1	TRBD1	TGTGCCAGCAGTTACACACAGGGGGCTGATGAAGCTTTCTTT	CASSYTQGADEAFF
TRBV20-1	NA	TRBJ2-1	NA	TGCAGTGCTAGAGGACTTGCCCACTCCTACAATGAGCAGTTCTTC	CSARGLAHSYNEQFF
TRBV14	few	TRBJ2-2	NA	TGTGCCAGCAGCCATCAACTGGCGGGGAACACCGGGGAGCTGTTTTTT	CASSHQLAGNTGELFF
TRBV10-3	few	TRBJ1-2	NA	TGTGCCATCAAAACACCGGACCCTAACTATGGCTACACCTTC	CAIKTPDPNYGYTF
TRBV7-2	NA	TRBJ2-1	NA	TGTGCCATCAACTCCAGGCCAAGGCCGCCTTACAATGAGCAGTTCTTC	CAINSRPRPPYNEQFF
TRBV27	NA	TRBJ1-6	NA	TGTGCCAGCAGTCTCCCGGAGACCCGGGAGGATTCACCCCTCCACTTT	CASSLPETREDSPLHF
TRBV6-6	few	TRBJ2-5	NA	TGTGCCAGCAGTTACCCTCAAGGGGGCCAAGAGACCCAGTACTTC	CASSYPQGGQETQYF
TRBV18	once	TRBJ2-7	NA	TGTGCCAGCCCACCTTGGACAGCTCGCATGGGCGAGCAGTACTTC	CASPPWTARMGEQYF
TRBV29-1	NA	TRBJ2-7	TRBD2	TGCAGCGTTGAGAAAGGGACTAGCTCCTACGAGCAGTACTTC	CSVEKGTSSYEQYF
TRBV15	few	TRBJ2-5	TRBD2	TGTGCCACCAGCCCCTCCCTGCGGGGGGGCCAAGAGACCCAGTACTTC	CATSPSLRGGQETQYF
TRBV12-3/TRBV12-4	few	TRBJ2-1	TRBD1	TGTGCCAGCACCAAGAGGGGGCACTCCTACAATGAGCAGTTCTTC	CASTKRGHSYNEQFF
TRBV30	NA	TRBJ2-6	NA	TGTGCCTGGAATAATAACGGGGCCAACGTCCTGACTTTC	CAWNNNGANVLTF
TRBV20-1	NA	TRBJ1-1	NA	TGCAGTGCTAGAGGTGTCGTCCGTGGGAACACTGAAGCTTTCTTT	CSARGVVRGNTEAFF
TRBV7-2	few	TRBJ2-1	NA	TGTGCCAGCAGCTTAGTGGGGACCAGCTCCTACAATGAGCAGTTCTTC	CASSLVGTSSYNEQFF